The 5 T cell receptor beta chains below come from one sample, sequenced in a study of T-cell memory formation after mild COVID-19. TCRdb fed the 5' RACE reads into MiXCR, producing one record per CDR3 protein. Of hundreds of thousands of distinct CDR3 sequences listed, approximately 15% were seen once; the top ten hold about a fifth. Sequenced input: PBMCs or a T cell subset sorted from them (not recorded which). The receptors originated from a man younger than 30 who had mild COVID-19 (a few samples of this study predate the infection). Cell type and time point are not known.

This chain connects TRBV7-6 to TRBJ2-1; 10 nucleotides line up with TRBD1. J was trimmed by 7 bases and V by 5 bases; bases with no gene match: 5. The CDR3 covers 14 residues. CDR1 is SGHVS, CDR2 FNYEAQ, per germline. The CDR3 is CASSPGQGLNEQFF. In nucleotides, the CDR3 is TGTGCCAGCAGCCCGGGACAGGGGTTAAATGAGCAGTTCTTC.

There are a few counts of this clonotype. This chain joins TRBV5-1 and TRBJ1-2; TRBD1 aligns across 7 bases. In germline, CDR1 is SGHRS, CDR2 YFSETQ. The junction had 11 bases not matched to a gene; V was cut back by 4 bases and J by 8 bases. The CDR3 length is 14 residues. The CDR3: CASSPDRDPHGYTF. The CDR3, as DNA: TGCGCCAGCAGCCCTGACAGGGATCCCCACGGCTACACCTTC. The full variable domain, rest sourced from reference TRBV5-1 and TRBJ1-2, is KAGVTQTPRYLIKTRGQQVTLSCSPISGHRSVSWYQQTPGQGLQFLFEYFSETQRNKGNFPGRFSGRQFSNSRSEMNVSTLELGDSALYLCASSPDRDPHGYTFGSGTRLTVV.

This clonotype was picked up a small number of times. CDR3 sequence (DNA): TGTGCCAGCGCTAGGCAGGCCCAGGAGACCCAGTACTTC. Translated: CASARQAQETQYF. V is TRBV7-2 and J is TRBJ2-5; no firm D call. The germline CDR1 and CDR2 sequences are SGHTA and FQGNSA. The germline V and J ends were trimmed by 8 bases and 5 bases, with 15 bases remaining between them. The CDR3 extends over 13 amino acids.

This chain connects TRBV18 to TRBJ1-2; TRBD1 aligns across 7 bases. There are 13 residues in the CDR3. Germline V gene sequence: CDR1 KGHSH, CDR2 LQKENI. Unmatched junction bases numbered 5, after V lost 3 bases and J lost 7 bases. The CDR3 reads CASSPGGDSGYTF. CDR3 DNA sequence: TGTGCCAGCTCACCCGGGGGGGACAGTGGCTACACCTTC.

This clonotype was observed a few times. The chain carries TRBV12-3 or TRBV12-4 and TRBJ1-6; possibly TRBD1 for D (6 bases). The length of the CDR3 is 16 residues. Trimming took 3 bases from V and 4 from J, leaving 13 bases between them. Here the CDR3 reads CASSFKGGEYNSPLHF. As DNA, the CDR3 is TGTGCCAGCAGTTTTAAGGGGGGGGAGTATAATTCACCCCTCCACTTT.